The 25 T cell receptor beta chains listed next were all sequenced from one sample in a study of cytomegalovirus exposure and HLA in healthy donors (dated 2017 in TCRdb). Library method: the immunoSEQ multiplex PCR assay. As stored in TCRdb, this immuneACCESS dataset retains in-frame rearrangements with V and J assigned. A fraction of the clones does not appear; measured against another copy, unresolved V genes explain less than half of the discrepancy, and the remainder lacks a known reason. Recorded for this sample are some 150,000 clones; just under 90% of them occurred a single time. Roughly 1.5% of the sample belongs to the ten largest clones. Input material: PBMCs. The source is a woman aged 30 to 39 in good health and CMV-seronegative.

The chain combines TRBV10-2 with TRBJ2-3; weak D call: TRBD2 (5 bases). From germline, CDR1 is WSHSY and CDR2 SAAADI. With 8 bases removed from V and 4 bases from J, the gap between germline ends came to 13 bases. This CDR3 is 13 amino acids long. The DNA of the CDR3 is TGCGCCAGCGGCCAGCTGAGGGCAGATACGCAGTATTTT. Encoded protein: CASGQLRADTQYF.

This clone was seen more than once but under ten times. The chain links TRBV4-1 to TRBJ2-1; D is perhaps TRBD2 (6 bases). V gave up 2 bases and J gave up 3 bases, with 8 bases separating them. Per the germline V gene, CDR1 is MGHRA and CDR2 is YSYEKL. The CDR3 extends over 14 amino acids. For the CDR3, the DNA is TGCGCCAGCAGCCAACTAGCGAACTACAATGAGCAGTTCTTC. Protein sequence: CASSQLANYNEQFF.

This chain uses TRBV9 with TRBJ1-1; no firm D call. This CDR3 comprises 11 residues. V was pared by 5 bases and J by 5 bases, with 7 bases between. Germline lookup yields CDR1 SGDLS and CDR2 YYNGEE. The CDR3 DNA reads as TGTGCCAGCAGAGGAGTAACTGAAGCTTTCTTT. Amino acids: CASRGVTEAFF.

About this clone itself: At one boundary the junction diverges from the germline segment, which might be a read error. The chain joins TRBV2 to TRBJ1-5, with D unresolved. Germline values: CDR1 SNHLY, CDR2 FYNNEI. The CDR3 runs 13 residues. CDR3 in amino acids: CASHDSLNQPQHF. The CDR3 DNA sequence: TGTGCCAGCCACGACTCGCTTAATCAACCCCAGCATTTT.

The chain joins TRBV6-5 to TRBJ2-7; 10 nucleotides align to TRBD2. The CDR3 covers 13 residues. V trimming: 5 bases; J trimming: 5 bases; junction bases outside the gene matches: 3. Germline CDR1 and CDR2: MNHEY and SVGAGI. The CDR3 nucleotides read TGTGCCAGCAGTAGAGGGACTAGCGACGAGCAGTACTTC. Translated, it gives CASSRGTSDEQYF.

V is TRBV18 and J is TRBJ2-2; tentative D call: TRBD1 (6 bases). The germline V gene encodes CDR1 KGHSH and CDR2 LQKENI. Trimming left V 3 bases short and J 0 bases short, with 11 bases between. This CDR3 is 16 amino acids long. CDR3 nucleotides: TGTGCCAGCTCACCCCCGAAGGGGGCGAACACCGGGGAGCTGTTTTTT. Its protein product is CASSPPKGANTGELFF.

The V gene is TRBV2, the J gene TRBJ1-5; D gene ambiguous. The CDR3 covers 13 residues. Trimming pared 8 bases from V and 0 bases from J, leaving 8 bases between. CDR1 SNHLY and CDR2 FYNNEI come from the germline V gene. CDR3 coding DNA: TGTGCCAGCGCGGATTATAGCAATCAGCCCCAGCATTTT. This sequence encodes CASADYSNQPQHF.

The rearrangement joins TRBV19 to TRBJ1-2; no clear D gene. The germline gives CDR1 LNHDA, CDR2 SQIVND (reference sequence). This CDR3 comprises 11 residues. V was cut by 5 bases and J by 8 bases, with 9 bases left in between. In DNA form, the CDR3 reads TGTGCCAGTAGTGAGGCACGCGGCTACACCTTC. Protein product: CASSEARGYTF.

The gene calls are TRBV4-1 and TRBJ1-1; the match to TRBD1 covers 7 bases. Germline V gives CDR1 MGHRA, CDR2 YSYEKL. The CDR3 is 16 amino acids. V trimming: 1 base; J trimming: 3 bases; junction bases outside the gene matches: 8. The CDR3 coding sequence is TGCGCCAGCAGCCAAGTCGATACAGGGGCGTACACTGAAGCTTTCTTT. Its translation is CASSQVDTGAYTEAFF.

The CDR3 DNA follows: TGCGCCAGCAGCCTGACAGATACGCAGTATTTT. This encodes CASSLTDTQYF. The chain has TRBV10-2 and TRBJ2-3, with no clear D. Germline V gives CDR1 WSHSY, CDR2 SAAADI. The CDR3 has 11 residues. V gave up 6 bases and J gave up 3 bases, with 4 bases separating them.

Of note for this clone: Germline is not matched at one junction end, which may reflect a read error. The chain uses TRBV5-4 and TRBJ2-7, with 11 bases fitting TRBD1. Germline V gives CDR1 SGHNT, CDR2 YYREEE (reference sequence). The CDR3 sequence is 14 residues long. CDR3 protein: CASSPGTGGIGSIF. CDR3 coding DNA: TGTGCCAGCAGCCCCGGGACAGGGGGGATCGGGAGCATTTTC.

This clone was counted between two and nine times. This sequence joins TRBV11-2 and TRBJ2-7, with TRBD2 matching over 11 bases. The germline V gene has CDR1 SGHAT and CDR2 FQNNGV. J gave up 0 bases and V 5 bases, and 15 bases lay outside the gene matches. The CDR3 has 19 residues. CDR3 in DNA: TGTGCCAGCAGCCGACAAGGGGGCTTGACTAGCGGGGCCTCCTACGAGCAGTACTTC. It is translated as CASSRQGGLTSGASYEQYF.

CDR3 coding DNA: TGTGCCATCAGTGAATCCCCCCGGGTAGCGCTGAACACTGAAGCTTTCTTT. Protein product: CAISESPRVALNTEAFF. The V call is TRBV10-3, the J call TRBJ1-1; D call uncertain. The germline gives CDR1 ENHRY, CDR2 SYGVKD. Trimming took off 3 bases at V and 0 bases at J, with 17 bases between the two ends. This CDR3 is built from 17 residues.

The rearrangement uses TRBV27 and TRBJ2-3; the match to TRBD2 covers 9 bases. The V gene's germline CDR1 is MNHEY and CDR2 SMNVEV (reference sequence). V shed 10 bases and J 9 bases; nucleotides not matched to a gene: 14. The CDR3 has 14 residues. The CDR3, as DNA: TGTGCCATTGGACGCGGGGGGGGAGAGGAGACGCAGTATTTT. It is translated as CAIGRGGGEETQYF.

This chain connects TRBV5-1 to TRBJ2-2; no firm D call. Germline V gene lookup returns CDR1 SGHRS and CDR2 YFSETQ. Trimming pared 2 bases from V and 5 bases from J, leaving 7 bases between. This CDR3 region has 13 residues. This CDR3 reads CASSFQATGELFF. In DNA, the CDR3 is TGCGCCAGCAGCTTTCAGGCTACCGGGGAGCTGTTTTTT.

The chain is built from TRBV7-9 and TRBJ1-5; D remains unclear. CDR1 and CDR2 from the germline V gene are SEHNR and FQNEAQ (reference sequence). V gave up 0 bases and J gave up 0 bases, with 18 bases separating them. The CDR3 sequence is 19 residues long. The CDR3 DNA reads as TGTGCCAGCAGCTTAGCGCTTTGTCGCAGCAACTATAGCAATCAGCCCCAGCATTTT. Its translation is CASSLALCRSNYSNQPQHF.

This clone occurred once. The CDR3 protein is CASGLADRGVSYTF. CDR3 DNA sequence: TGTGCTAGTGGTTTGGCAGACAGGGGAGTGAGCTACACCTTC. The chain combines TRBV12-5 with TRBJ1-2; 8 bases are a match to TRBD1. The V gene's germline CDR1 is LGHNT and CDR2 FRNRAP. CDR3 length: 14 amino acids. V dropped 1 base and J dropped 9; count of bases not matched to a gene: 7.

This clone appeared a few times. Within the sample, other DNA sequences also encode this same CDR3. V usage is TRBV2 and J usage is TRBJ2-5; TRBD1 is a possible D gene (6 bases). The V end was cut by 4 bases, the J end by 1 base, with 7 bases between. The CDR3 loop spans 13 amino acids. Germline CDR1 is SNHLY and CDR2 is FYNNEI. CDR3 residues: CASSGTAQETQYF. In DNA, the CDR3 is TGTGCCAGCAGTGGGACAGCCCAAGAGACCCAGTACTTC. Full variable domain (remainder filled in from reference TRBV2 and TRBJ2-5): EPEVTQTPSHQVTQMGQEVILRCVPISNHLYFYWYRQILGQKVEFLVSFYNNEISEKSEIFDDQFSVERPDGSNFTLKIRSTKLEDSAMYFCASSGTAQETQYFGPGTRLLVL.

The rearrangement joins TRBV29-1 to TRBJ1-1; 8 bases match TRBD1. With 3 bases clipped from V and 5 bases from J, the junction kept 2 bases outside the gene matches. In germline, CDR1 is SQVTM, CDR2 ANQGSEA. The CDR3 consists of 12 residues. The CDR3 protein is CSVDQGATEAFF. DNA of the CDR3: TGCAGCGTTGATCAGGGGGCGACTGAAGCTTTCTTT. Complete variable domain (other parts from reference TRBV29-1 and TRBJ1-1): SAVISQKPSRDICQRGTSLTIQCQVDSQVTMMFWYRQQPGQSLTLIATANQGSEATYESGFVIDKFPISRPNLTFSTLTVSNMSPEDSSIYLCSVDQGATEAFFGQGTRLTVV.

The gene calls are TRBV6-6 and TRBJ2-5; no firm D call. The V end was cut by 5 bases, the J end by 4 bases, with 8 bases between. The CDR3 is 12 residues long. Germline values: CDR1 MNHNY, CDR2 SVGAGI (reference sequence). CDR3 region: CASSLTGETQYF. The DNA of the CDR3 is TGTGCCAGCAGTCTCACGGGAGAGACCCAGTACTTC.

The chain carries TRBV7-8 and TRBJ1-4, with 8 bases matching TRBD1. V was pared by 4 bases and J by 6 bases, with 4 bases of the junction left unmatched. This CDR3 spans 14 amino acids. From germline, CDR1 is SGHVS and CDR2 FQNEAQ. The CDR3 DNA is TGTGCCAGCAGCTCTGGACAGGGCTATGAAAAACTGTTTTTT. Translated, it gives CASSSGQGYEKLFF.

The chain carries TRBV19 and TRBJ2-7, with 8 nucleotides matching TRBD1. J was trimmed by 2 bases and V by 6 bases; bases with no gene match: 6. Germline values: CDR1 LNHDA, CDR2 SQIVND (reference sequence). The CDR3 length is 14 residues. The CDR3 DNA is TGTGCCAGTAGCGGACAGGGAACAACCTACGAGCAGTACTTC. Translating it yields CASSGQGTTYEQYF. The entire variable domain, with the rest obtained from reference TRBV19 and TRBJ2-7, is as follows: DGGITQSPKYLFRKEGQNVTLSCEQNLNHDAMYWYRQDPGQGLRLIYYSQIVNDFQKGDIAEGYSVSREKKESFPLTVTSAQKNPTAFYLCASSGQGTTYEQYFGPGTRLTVT.

The chain links TRBV5-6 to TRBJ2-3; 7 bases align to TRBD2. This CDR3 is built from 16 residues. Per the germline V gene, CDR1 is SGHDT and CDR2 is YYEEEE. With 2 bases clipped from V and 4 bases from J, the junction kept 10 bases outside the gene matches. The CDR3 DNA sequence: TGTGCCAGCAGCTTTCTTGAGACTAGCTTGCCAGATACGCAGTATTTT. Translating it yields CASSFLETSLPDTQYF.

J is TRBJ2-7 and V is TRBV6-1; weak D call: TRBD1 (6 bases). Germline lookup yields CDR1 MNHNS and CDR2 SASEGT. Trimming removed 4 bases at V and 5 bases at J, with 12 bases between. The CDR3 has 13 amino acids. CDR3 amino acids: CASSATGQHEQYF. The CDR3 DNA reads TGTGCCAGCAGTGCTACAGGGCAGCACGAGCAGTACTTC.

V and J are TRBV2 and TRBJ2-7, with 7 bases identical to TRBD1. Germline trimming cut 4 bases from V and 7 bases from J; bases unmatched to any gene: 4. Germline CDR1 and CDR2: SNHLY and FYNNEI. The CDR3 runs to 12 residues. The CDR3 sequence is CASSVGDREQYF. The CDR3 DNA sequence: TGTGCCAGCAGTGTAGGGGACAGAGAGCAGTACTTC.